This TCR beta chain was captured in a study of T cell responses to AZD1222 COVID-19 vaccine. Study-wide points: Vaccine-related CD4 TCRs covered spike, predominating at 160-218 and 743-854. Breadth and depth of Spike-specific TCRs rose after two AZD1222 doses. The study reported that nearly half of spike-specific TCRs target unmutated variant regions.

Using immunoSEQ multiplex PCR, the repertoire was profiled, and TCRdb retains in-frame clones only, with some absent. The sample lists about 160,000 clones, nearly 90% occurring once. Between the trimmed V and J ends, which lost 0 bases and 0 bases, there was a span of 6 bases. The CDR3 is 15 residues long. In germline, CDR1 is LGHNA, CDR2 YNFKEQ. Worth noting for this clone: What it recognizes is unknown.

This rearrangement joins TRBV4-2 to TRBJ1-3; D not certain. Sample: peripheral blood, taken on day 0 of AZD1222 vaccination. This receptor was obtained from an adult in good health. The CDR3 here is CASSQEGSSGNTIYF. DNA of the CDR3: TGTGCCAGCAGCCAAGAGGGATCCTCTGGAAACACCATATATTTT.